The following is a T cell receptor beta chain sequence with its context. Its specificity is not known. These data originate in a study of cytomegalovirus exposure and HLA in healthy donors. Regarding the study as a whole: Later analysis reportedly placed an Asian-associated ancestry cluster below the roughly 690-donor mean in N-insertions. A later analysis linked 15,000 to 20,000 TCR beta sequences to HLA alleles at 0.05 false discovery rate.

CDR3 size: 16 residues. Trimming cost V 7 bases and J 2 bases; bases outside gene matches: 9. Germline CDR1 SGHNT, CDR2 YYREEE (reference sequence). PCR involved 60 Vbeta and 13 Jbeta primers. Per the authors' pipeline: Some 11 million of the 60 million to 80 million unique TCR beta chains counted in a later analysis were shared. The protocol was immunoSEQ multiplex PCR, while the TCRdb copy is restricted to in-frame clones and leaves out a portion. D and trimming come from the DNA, and the V and J calls and clone size come from that table. The sample contains approximately 220,000 clones, 75% to 90% of which appear only once.

J is TRBJ2-7 and V is TRBV5-4; 13 bases agree with TRBD2. Sequenced input: PBMCs. The receptor was derived from a boy between 2 and 10 years old in good health and CMV-seronegative. CDR3 DNA: TGTGCCAGCGGATGGGGGACTAGCGGGGATCCCTACGAGCAGTACTTC. It is translated as CASGWGTSGDPYEQYF.